These 21 T cell receptor beta chains were sequenced from one sample in a study of blood T cell repertoires in COVID-19. Clones were read by immunoSEQ multiplex PCR, and TCRdb kept only the in-frame ones, dropping some. The repertoire includes 90,000 to 120,000 clones, under 80% of them detected once, and 20% to 25% sits in the top ten. The specimen sequenced was peripheral blood. These receptors all come from a man in his 70s with active or convalescent COVID-19.

The chain recombines TRBV19 with TRBJ1-2; 8 nucleotides line up with TRBD1. The CDR3 is 16 amino acids. Germline CDR1 LNHDA, CDR2 SQIVND (reference sequence). V shed 5 bases, J shed 4 bases, and the junction held 12 bases outside the gene matches. CDR3 DNA sequence: TGTGCCAGTAGTGCCCCCGGGACAGGAGCCTTCTATGGCTACACCTTC. It translates to CASSAPGTGAFYGYTF.

The chain recombines TRBV3-1 (or the pseudogene TRBV3-2) with TRBJ1-1; possibly TRBD1 for D (5 bases). This CDR3 has 13 amino acids. CDR1 is LGHDT, CDR2 YNNKEL, per germline (reference sequence). V lost 1 base, J lost 11 bases, and 14 bases lay in between. The CDR3 DNA reads TGTGCCAGCAGCCAAGTAGGGACTGGGGAGGCTTTCTTT. It translates to CASSQVGTGEAFF.

This chain links TRBV27 with TRBJ2-3; no clear D gene. The CDR3 sequence is 14 residues long. Trimming stripped 2 bases from V and 5 bases from J, with 11 bases between. CDR1 is MNHEY, CDR2 SMNVEV, per germline (reference sequence). CDR3 sequence reads: CASSLAITEDTQYF. Here the CDR3 DNA reads TGTGCCAGCAGTTTAGCTATAACAGAAGATACGCAGTATTTT.

The J gene is TRBJ2-2, the V gene TRBV7-3; weak D call: TRBD2 (5 bases). V was shortened by 3 bases and J by 1 base, with 6 bases between the two germline ends. The CDR3 sequence is 14 residues long. Germline loops: CDR1 SGHTA, CDR2 FQGTGA. This CDR3 is CASSFGVNTGELFF. In nucleotides, the CDR3 is TGTGCCAGCAGCTTCGGGGTGAACACCGGGGAGCTGTTTTTT.

CDR3 in DNA: TGTGCCAGCACCAAGCACGAGGAAGGCTACACCTTC. Protein sequence: CASTKHEEGYTF. The V and J genes are TRBV6-5 and TRBJ1-2; D gene uncertain. Germline CDR1 and CDR2: MNHEY and SVGAGI. The CDR3 runs to 12 residues. The V end lost 7 bases, the J end lost 8 bases, and 14 bases lay between the germline ends.

This clone showed up just once. The rearrangement joins TRBV19 to TRBJ2-3, with 8 bases matching TRBD2. Germline values: CDR1 LNHDA, CDR2 SQIVND (reference sequence). Trimming removed 2 bases from V and 4 bases from J; junction bases left unmatched: 5. The CDR3 extends over 15 amino acids. As DNA, the CDR3 is TGTGCCAGTAGTATAACCGGGAGGGCCTCAGATACGCAGTATTTT. Its protein is CASSITGRASDTQYF.

The sample holds one count of this clone. The gene calls are TRBV7-7 and TRBJ2-5; 8 bases align to TRBD2. J lost 4 bases, V lost 5 bases, and 6 bases had no gene match. The length of the CDR3 is 14 residues. The germline CDR1 and CDR2 sequences are SSHAT and FNYEAQ (reference sequence). The CDR3 region has the DNA TGTGCCAGCAGCCCCGGGGGGGGGAGAGAGACCCAGTACTTC. This codes for CASSPGGGRETQYF.

The J gene is TRBJ1-1, the V gene TRBV18, with a tentative D call TRBD1 (6 bases). The CDR3 is 14 residues long. CDR1 is KGHSH, CDR2 LQKENI, per germline. V lost 4 bases to trimming and J lost 1 base, with 10 bases between them. In DNA form, the CDR3 reads TGTGCCAGCTCACTCAACAGGGCGAACACTGAAGCTTTCTTT. This gives the protein CASSLNRANTEAFF.

The chain is built from TRBV19 and TRBJ1-2, with D unclear. Germline CDR1 is LNHDA and CDR2 is SQIVND (reference sequence). The CDR3 length is 17 residues. V was clipped by 5 bases and J by 1 base, with 20 bases between them. For the CDR3, the DNA is TGTGCCAGTAGTTCCAGGTATCGCAGGCGAATTAACTATGGCTACACCTTC. It codes for CASSSRYRRRINYGYTF.

Of note for this clone: Other DNA sequences in this specimen translate into the identical CDR3. The V and J genes are TRBV3-1 (or the pseudogene TRBV3-2) and TRBJ2-1; no reliable D call. Germline CDR1 and CDR2: LGHDT and YNNKEL (reference sequence). V dropped 1 base and J dropped 7 bases, with 5 bases sitting between them. The CDR3 has 12 amino acids. The CDR3 nucleotides read TGTGCCAGCAGCCAAGTTACTAATGAGCAGTTCTTC. It encodes CASSQVTNEQFF.

The chain joins TRBV28 to TRBJ2-3; 9 nucleotides agree with TRBD1. Per the germline V gene, CDR1 is MDHEN and CDR2 is SYDVKM. This CDR3 is 15 amino acids long. Germline trimming cut 6 bases from V and 8 bases from J; bases unmatched to any gene: 12. CDR3 residues: CASSLQGAGDVTQYF. The CDR3 region has the DNA TGTGCCAGCAGCTTACAGGGGGCTGGGGACGTTACGCAGTATTTT. Drawing the rest from reference TRBV28 and TRBJ2-3, the complete variable domain is DVKVTQSSRYLVKRTGEKVFLECVQDMDHENMFWYRQDPGLGLRLIYFSYDVKMKEKGDIPEGYSVSREKKERFSLILESASTNQTSMYLCASSLQGAGDVTQYFGPGTRLTVL.

The chain uses TRBV5-4 and TRBJ1-1, with D uncertain. V was cut by 0 bases and J by 1 base, with 10 bases left in between. The CDR3 sequence is 15 residues long. Germline V gene lookup returns CDR1 SGHNT and CDR2 YYREEE (reference sequence). The CDR3: CASSLGGFGNTEAFF. The CDR3 bases are TGTGCCAGCAGCTTGGGTGGTTTCGGGAACACTGAAGCTTTCTTT.

The chain has TRBV30 and TRBJ2-2; no reliable D call. Germline CDR1 reads GTSNPN; CDR2 reads SVGIG (reference sequence). This CDR3 has 14 residues. V dropped 8 bases and J dropped 0 bases, with 13 bases sitting between them. The chain's CDR3 is CAVGWAANTGELFF. The DNA for the CDR3 is TGTGCCGTCGGCTGGGCAGCGAACACCGGGGAGCTGTTTTTT.

The V and J genes are TRBV21-1 and TRBJ1-5. TRBV21-1 is flagged as a pseudogene. The CDR3 loop spans 16 amino acids. In DNA, the CDR3 is TGTGCCAGCAGCACCCGGGAGGGGTTGGGTAATCAGCCCCAGCATTTT. It specifies CASSTREGLGNQPQHF.

This clone was counted only a few times. The chain joins TRBV25-1 to TRBJ1-5; a weak D match, TRBD1 (5 bases). The CDR3 spans 15 residues. The germline CDR1 and CDR2 sequences are MGHDK and SYGVNS. The V end lost 3 bases, the J end lost 2 bases, and 11 bases lay between the germline ends. CDR3 sequence: CASSEGQTGNQPQHF. The CDR3 DNA is TGTGCCAGCAGTGAGGGGCAAACGGGCAATCAGCCCCAGCATTTT.

This clone is a singleton in its sample. The chain couples TRBV28 to TRBJ1-5; tentative D call: TRBD1 (5 bases). The CDR3 spans 14 residues. Trimming took 6 bases from V and 3 from J, leaving 12 bases between them. Germline V gives CDR1 MDHEN, CDR2 SYDVKM. CDR3 nucleotide sequence: TGTGCCAGCAGCAAAGACAGCATCAATCAGCCCCAGCATTTT. Residues: CASSKDSINQPQHF.

The chain uses TRBV5-1 and TRBJ1-3; possibly TRBD1 for D (6 bases). The germline V gene encodes CDR1 SGHRS and CDR2 YFSETQ. This CDR3 contains 14 residues. Trimming left V 2 bases short and J 4 bases short, with 10 bases between. The CDR3 nucleotides read TGCGCCAGCAGCTTAGGGGGTGCAGGAAACACCATATATTTT. This encodes CASSLGGAGNTIYF. Full variable domain (missing parts from reference TRBV5-1 and TRBJ1-3): KAGVTQTPRYLIKTRGQQVTLSCSPISGHRSVSWYQQTPGQGLQFLFEYFSETQRNKGNFPGRFSGRQFSNSRSEMNVSTLELGDSALYLCASSLGGAGNTIYFGEGSWLTVV.

The V and J genes are TRBV30 and TRBJ1-1, with 7 bases aligning to TRBD1. The CDR3 length is 10 residues. From germline, CDR1 is GTSNPN and CDR2 SVGIG (reference sequence). V lost 7 bases to trimming and J lost 11 bases; unmatched junction nucleotides: 7. CDR3 loop: CAFRQGRAFF. The CDR3 coding sequence is TGTGCCTTTCGACAGGGCCGCGCTTTCTTT.

The chain carries TRBV7-3 and TRBJ2-2; 12 bases are a match to TRBD1. Trimming cost V 3 bases and J 5 bases; bases outside gene matches: 7. The CDR3 is 17 residues long. Germline CDR1 reads SGHTA; CDR2 reads FQGTGA. The CDR3 here is CASSLGQGASRTGELFF. The CDR3 nucleotides are TGTGCCAGCAGCTTGGGACAGGGGGCAAGTCGGACCGGGGAGCTGTTTTTT.

This clone was picked up a small number of times. J is TRBJ1-2 and V is TRBV3-1 (or the pseudogene TRBV3-2), with D possibly matching TRBD1 (6 bases). The V gene's germline CDR1 is LGHDT and CDR2 YNNKEL (reference sequence). V lost 0 bases and J 3 bases, leaving 14 bases between the germline ends. The CDR3 contains 16 residues. The CDR3 spells CASSQDRGGAYYGYTF. CDR3 coding DNA: TGTGCCAGCAGCCAAGATAGGGGGGGAGCGTACTATGGCTACACCTTC.

The rearrangement links TRBV21-1 to TRBJ1-1. TRBV21-1 is listed as a pseudogene. The CDR3 contains 16 residues. The CDR3 is CASSKGKEVKRPEAFF. The CDR3 DNA follows: TGTGCCAGCAGCAAAGGTAAGGAGGTTAAAAGACCTGAAGCTTTCTTT.